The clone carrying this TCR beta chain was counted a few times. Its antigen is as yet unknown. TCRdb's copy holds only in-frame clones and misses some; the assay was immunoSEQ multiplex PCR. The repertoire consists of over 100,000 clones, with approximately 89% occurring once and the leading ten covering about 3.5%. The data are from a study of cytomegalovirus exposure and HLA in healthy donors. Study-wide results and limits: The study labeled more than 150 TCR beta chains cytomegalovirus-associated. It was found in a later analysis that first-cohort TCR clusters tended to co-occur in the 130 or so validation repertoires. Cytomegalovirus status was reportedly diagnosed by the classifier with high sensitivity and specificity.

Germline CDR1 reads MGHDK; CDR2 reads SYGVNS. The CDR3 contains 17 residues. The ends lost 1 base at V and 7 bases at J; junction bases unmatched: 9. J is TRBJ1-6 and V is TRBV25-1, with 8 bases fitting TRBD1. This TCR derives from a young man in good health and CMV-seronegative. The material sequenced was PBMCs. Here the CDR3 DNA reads TGTGCCAGCAGTGAATCGGCGGGTTACAGGGGGAATTCACCCCTCCACTTT. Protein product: CASSESAGYRGNSPLHF.